This T cell receptor (beta chain) was captured in a study of cytomegalovirus exposure and HLA in healthy donors listed by TCRdb under 2017. For the study in its entirety: An earlier analysis of roughly 630 of the donors reported roughly 270 Gb of sequence data and approximately 110 million unique TCR beta sequences from some 180 million T cells. An early release covering some 640 HLA-typed donors comprised approximately 300 gigabases of sequencing data and approximately 85 million unique TCR sequences. Among the approximately 420 genotyped donors, around 81% belonged to the genetic ancestry cluster associated with self-reported Caucasian donors. The study aimed to test whether signatures of past pathogen exposure could be identified by cataloging public T cell receptors. The study used immunosequencing to profile the T cell repertoires of approximately 650 subjects and linked those repertoires to cytomegalovirus serostatus. A separate validation cohort of 90 to 150 different subjects was used in addition to the approximately 610-subject first cohort. To predict cytomegalovirus infection status, the study brought together high-throughput TCR immunosequencing, statistical association of individual TCRs with disease status, and machine learning. In a later analysis, previously published TCR beta repertoires from roughly 710 donors were re-analyzed and high-resolution HLA genotyping was added so that TCR occurrence patterns could be studied. Rather than drawing on any new phenotypic data, the later analysis identified candidate immune exposures from TCR beta sequences and the way those sequences occurred across donors. In an earlier analysis of 587 of the donors, high-throughput TCR beta sequencing was used to judge whether each TCR beta V gene segment behaved as functional or pseudogenic. Donor age, sex, ethnicity and CMV serostatus were compiled alongside the repertoire data. In a later genetic analysis, genome-wide SNP genotypes for about 55% of the roughly 670 donors were used, and that subset was treated as a discovery cohort. Every discovery cohort repertoire had been produced on one sequencing platform. Class I and class II HLA loci were covered by the typing at four-digit resolution. Typing coverage differed by locus: A, B, C, DRB1 and DQB1 were typed in about 629-630 donors, DQA1 in about 500, DPA1 in over 600, and DPB1 in roughly 470. Roughly five DR-DQ haplotypes were handled as single units for association and clustering because linkage in the cohort was strong. Among roughly 400 genotyped donors of the cohort, an average of about 240,000 unique TCR beta nucleotide sequences was sequenced per donor, of which roughly 18% were non-productive. What the research found in general, with its limitations: Linkage disequilibrium might explain the correlated functional status among segregating V segments, but an unknown experimental factor could not be ruled out. Roughly 17 rarely observed V segments, including chromosome 9 orphons, were excluded from the earlier analysis of almost 600 of the donors because counts were too low. The authors suggested that the approach could potentially be generalized to other disease states and immunological phenotypes. Presence/absence analyses assumed roughly uniform sequencing depth across donors, an assumption that may not hold. Specific HLA alleles were associated with roughly 16,000 TCR beta sequences at a false discovery rate of 0.05 in a later analysis. When HLA alleles, especially DR and DQ, strongly co-occurred, TCR associations were difficult to assign to individual alleles. An earlier analysis of approximately 500 of the donors showed that most TCR beta V segments appeared in productive rearrangements either about 87% or about 30% of the time, which broadly matched IMGT annotations. The 87-base-pair reads could not distinguish some IMGT-functional V segments, including TRBV6-2 and TRBV6-3, so those segments were excluded. Only TCR beta chains were sequenced in this cohort, and the absence of alpha or paired-chain data limited detectable features. For the cohort, immune exposure information was limited to CMV serostatus. In a later analysis, most CMV-associated TCR beta chains were found to appear HLA-restricted, with HLA associations seemingly driven largely by CMV exposure. Because HLA typing was missing for some donors at each locus, association tests included only the typed subset. V-gene and J-gene trimming of TCR beta chains was associated with a missense DCLRE1C variant in a later genetic analysis, and the association was replicated in an independent cohort. According to a later analysis, parvovirus B19, influenza, CMV and Epstein-Barr virus appeared linked to several top co-occurrence clusters. In a later genetic analysis, fewer N-insertions in productive TCRs were reported among donors in an Asian-associated ancestry cluster than the roughly 670-donor mean. In a later analysis, HLA-associated TCR beta chains showed more clonal expansion and lower generation probabilities than non-associated chains that were equally common. A further reported finding was that TCR beta sequences accurately predicted the HLA-A and HLA-B alleles for most subjects in the first cohort. In vitro tests confirmed that a few of the cytomegalovirus-associated TCR beta chains recognize cytomegalovirus antigens. The classifier was reported to diagnose cytomegalovirus status with high specificity and sensitivity in both the original and validation cohorts. A group of highly shared sequence variants was considered likely to be a technical artifact of the sequencing pipeline. A total of 150 to 200 TCR beta chains were listed by the study as associated with cytomegalovirus. Most TCR sequences were seen in very few donors, while some public TCRs were found in many individuals. In a later analysis, the rate of TCR association differed among HLA loci, with DRB1 alleles having the most associated TCRs and HLA-C alleles having the fewest.

Comment on this clone: The antigen it recognizes is unknown. Within one base of it there is no much larger clone, and no base qualities were kept.

The library was generated by the immunoSEQ multiplex PCR assay. The multiplex PCR relied on a mix of 60 forward primers for TCR Vbeta segments and 13 reverse primers for TCR Jbeta segments. A multiplex PCR assay on genomic DNA amplified the CDR3 region of rearranged TCR beta genes. On the Illumina HiSeq System, the amplified TCR beta libraries were sequenced as 87-base-pair reads. On the authors' methods: In a later analysis, approximately 74 million unique TCR beta chains were counted across the roughly 610 repertoires, and around 11 million of these chains were shared by at least two donors. To remove PCR and sequencing errors, raw reads were error-corrected and collapsed into unique sequences using a nearest-neighbor algorithm that merged closely related sequences. V, D and J gene segments were assigned by aligning CDR3 sequences to IMGT reference sequences. For a sequence to be retained, a match of at least six nucleotides to both a V gene segment and a J gene segment was required. A rearrangement was called productive if the CDR3 had no stop codons and remained in frame with V and J, and every other rearrangement was called non-productive. Following IMGT convention, CDR3 was defined as the stretch from the second conserved V-encoded cysteine up to the conserved J-encoded phenylalanine. The earlier analysis of roughly 590 of the donors excluded any sequence lacking an unambiguous match to a single V gene segment. An earlier analysis of 550 to 650 of the donors classified V segments as functional when productive rearrangements were above 56.7% and as segregating when the standard deviation between donors was above 5%. To diagnose cytomegalovirus status from the catalog of TCR beta chain sequences, a statistical classification framework was built. In a later analysis, TCR nucleotide sequences were compared against IMGT/GENE-DB human TR gene sequences so that V and J genes could be assigned. Using the TCRdist pipeline, a later analysis assigned CDR3 sequences along with most-parsimonious VDJ recombination scenarios. In a later analysis, every TCR beta chain was defined by the combination of its CDR3 amino acid sequence and its V-gene family, and reads without a unique V-gene family were dropped. As a way to deal with suspected cross-contamination and a sequencing artifact, a later analysis dropped roughly 620 nucleotide sequences that were highly shared and had low generation probability. A later analysis calculated a clonal expansion index for each public chain from normalized within-repertoire ranks of inferred template counts. A later analysis computed generation probabilities with a VDJ recombination model fitted to out-of-frame rearrangements, and checked the results against IGoR. In a later analysis, TCR-TCR, TCR-HLA and TCR-CMV co-occurrence was scored with hypergeometric tests, and a repertoire-size bias correction was applied to TCR pairs. In a later analysis, false discovery rates were estimated by permuting HLA or CMV assignments 20 times. In a later analysis, co-occurring TCRs were grouped using DBSCAN, with TCRdist sequence similarity added in when clustering inside HLA-allele-positive subsets. Co-occurrence clustering excluded repertoires with fewer than 30,000 or more than 120,000 public chains, plus five with anomalous nucleotide sharing. TCRdb re-hosts the immuneACCESS table, in-frame sequences only. Its copies lack some clones; in the studies checked, an unresolved V gene accounts for under half of them, and the cause for the rest is not known. V, J and clone size are those of that table, while D and trimming were read from the DNA. The sample table lists about 100,000 clones, approximately 80% of them with a count of one. The ten largest clones add up to over 4% of the sample.

The cohort comprised approximately 700 healthy bone marrow donors. At the time of sampling, every cohort member was nominally healthy, though immune exposures that went unrecorded were likely present. The donor tested CMV seropositive and was one of the 289 seropositive cohort members. Each donor provided a peripheral blood sample, and peripheral blood mononuclear cells were used for TCR beta sequencing. The Qiagen DNeasy Blood Extraction Kit was used to extract genomic DNA from the blood cell samples. From the germline V gene, CDR1 is SGHTA and CDR2 is FQGNSA. V and J are trimmed by 3 bases and 6 bases, and the gene matches miss 11 bases of the junction. CDR3 length: 18 amino acids, cysteine to phenylalanine. The sequence is cut down to CDR3 DNA, 54 bases in frame from base 1.

The sequencing input was PBMCs. Rearrangement joined TRBV7-2 to TRBJ2-1; the central 13 bases match TRBD2. The receptor was derived from a female donor in good health and CMV-seropositive. The CDR3 here reads CASSFRPPTSGGFNEQFF. The DNA sequence follows: TGTGCCAGCAGCTTCCGGCCCCCGACTAGCGGGGGGTTCAATGAGCAGTTCTTC.